The text below deals with one T cell receptor (beta chain). Its antigen is not identified. The data are from a study of cytomegalovirus exposure and HLA in healthy donors. For the study at large: Most donors, around 81% of a few hundred genotyped, fell in the Caucasian-associated ancestry cluster. Study outcomes and limitations: In a later analysis, compared with equally common non-associated chains, HLA-associated beta chains were more expanded. It was only CMV serostatus that was available as immune exposure information. Near-uniform donor sequencing depth was presumed by presence/absence analyses.

The PCR was carried out with 60 Vbeta primers and 13 Jbeta primers. Only in-frame clones appear in the TCRdb table, and some are missing; sequencing was by immunoSEQ multiplex PCR. The sample carries under 200,000 clones, roughly 73% recorded once. Losses at the gene ends were 1 base for V and 4 bases for J; bases not matched to a gene: 12. Germline lookup yields CDR1 ENHRY and CDR2 SYGVKD. This CDR3 comprises 17 residues. Sequenced: PBMCs. This clonotype was sampled from a woman aged 25 to 39 in good health and CMV-seronegative. V and J are TRBV10-3 and TRBJ1-2; 7 positions match TRBD1. Written as DNA, the CDR3 is TGTGCCATCAGTGAGTTCGACCCACGACAGGGTACCTATGGCTACACCTTC. It codes for CAISEFDPRQGTYGYTF.